Below are 11 T cell receptor beta chains sequenced from a single sample in a study of blood T cells in healthy people across ages. A second roughly 6 to 11 cycle PCR used barcoded and J-beta primers. TCRdb called the 5' RACE reads again in MiXCR, with one record for every CDR3 protein. The sample has about 640,000 distinct CDR3 sequences, around 41% seen once. Sequenced input: blood. The source of these receptors is a man older than 75 in good health.

This clonotype has only a few counts. The chain couples TRBV4-3 to TRBJ2-7, with D unclear. Germline V gene data show CDR1 as LGHNA and CDR2 as YSLEER. Between the trimmed V and J ends, which lost 3 bases and 4 bases, there was a span of 10 bases. The CDR3 loop spans 13 amino acids. CDR3 bases: TGCGCCAGCAGCCATAGTAGGTTTTACGAGCAGTACTTC. The encoded protein is CASSHSRFYEQYF.

A few counts support this clonotype. The DNA for the CDR3 is TGTGCCAGCAGCCCTTCGGTGGCGGGAGGCGAGGAGACCCAGTACTTC. It is translated as CASSPSVAGGEETQYF. The rearrangement links TRBV7-2 to TRBJ2-5, with 8 bases identical to TRBD2. After removal of 5 bases from V and 5 bases from J, the junction contained 13 bases not matched to a gene. The germline V gene has CDR1 SGHTA and CDR2 FQGNSA. CDR3 length equals 16 residues.

In its sample, this clonotype was seen a few times. The chain employs TRBV24-1 and TRBJ2-1; 9 nucleotides agree with TRBD2. The length of the CDR3 is 15 residues. CDR1 and CDR2 (germline): KGHDR, SFDVKD. Trimming cost V 1 base and J 8 bases; bases outside gene matches: 5. The DNA for the CDR3 is TGTGCCACCAGTGATTTTGTAGCGGGAGTGGATGAGCAGTTCTTC. Its protein product is CATSDFVAGVDEQFF.

The chain recombines TRBV18 with TRBJ2-5; tentative D call: TRBD2 (5 bases). The length of the CDR3 is 12 residues. Germline CDR1 KGHSH, CDR2 LQKENI. V was pared by 2 bases and J by 11 bases, with 12 bases between. In DNA, the CDR3 is TGTGCCAGCTCACCAAACGGGGATGAGCAGTACTTC. It is translated as CASSPNGDEQYF.

This clonotype occurred many times. J is TRBJ1-2 and V is TRBV4-2; D remains ambiguous. CDR1 and CDR2 from the germline V gene are LGHNA and YNFKEQ. The CDR3 length is 14 residues. Trimming took off 4 bases at V and 1 base at J, with 10 bases between the two ends. For the CDR3, the DNA is TGTGCCAGCAGCCCCCACGGGATTAACTATGGCTACACCTTC. Translated: CASSPHGINYGYTF.

This chain links TRBV4-2 with TRBJ2-1; TRBD1 agrees at 12 bases. The CDR3 is 16 amino acids. V lost 1 base, J lost 4 bases, and 2 bases stayed unmatched. Germline CDR1 reads LGHNA; CDR2 reads YNFKEQ. The DNA of the CDR3 is TGTGCCAGCAGCCAAGGGGACAGGGGGCTGTACAATGAGCAGTTCTTC. Translating it yields CASSQGDRGLYNEQFF.

This clonotype was recorded at least ten times. This chain connects TRBV11-2 to TRBJ2-4; D is possibly TRBD2 (7 bases). Germline V lookup: CDR1 SGHAT, CDR2 FQNNGV. CDR3 length: 20 amino acids. V was clipped by 0 bases and J by 5 bases, with 26 bases between them. CDR3 DNA: TGTGCCAGCAGCTTAGATATTCAGGGGTACGGGAGGAGAGGGGAAAACATTCAGTACTTC. Amino acids: CASSLDIQGYGRRGENIQYF. The full variable domain, in which reference TRBV11-2 and TRBJ2-4 provide the parts outside the CDR3, is EAGVAQSPRYKIIEKRQSVAFWCNPISGHATLYWYQQILGQGPKLLIQFQNNGVVDDSQLPKDRFSAERLKGVDSTLKIQPAKLEDSAVYLCASSLDIQGYGRRGENIQYFGAGTRLSVL.

The chain combines TRBV20-1 with TRBJ2-5; D remains unclear. V lost 1 base and J lost 0, with 12 bases in between. The CDR3 runs to 15 residues. The germline gives CDR1 DFQATT, CDR2 SNEGSKA (reference sequence). CDR3 loop: CSARVGMGYQETQYF. The CDR3, as DNA: TGCAGTGCTAGAGTGGGGATGGGTTACCAAGAGACCCAGTACTTC.

This chain uses TRBV24-1 with TRBJ2-3; TRBD2 agrees at 10 bases. The CDR3 loop spans 16 amino acids. With V trimmed by 3 bases and J by 2 bases, 4 bases remained unmatched. Germline values: CDR1 KGHDR, CDR2 SFDVKD. The CDR3 DNA is TGTGCCACCAGTGATCCAGCGGGGGGGCCCACAGATACGCAGTATTTT. Translation: CATSDPAGGPTDTQYF.

This clonotype was picked up one time. The chain couples TRBV4-1 to TRBJ1-5; D is undetermined. From germline, CDR1 is MGHRA and CDR2 YSYEKL. The CDR3 sequence is 14 residues long. V lost 0 bases and J 5 bases, leaving 8 bases between the germline ends. The CDR3 bases are TGCGCCAGCAGCCAAGAACCCGGGTATCAGCCCCAGCATTTT. Translating gives CASSQEPGYQPQHF.

This clonotype has a handful of counts. V usage is TRBV18 and J usage is TRBJ2-5, with no clear D. The CDR3 is made up of 14 amino acids. Germline V gene data show CDR1 as KGHSH and CDR2 as LQKENI. V gave up 0 bases and J gave up 5 bases, with 10 bases separating them. The CDR3 DNA is TGTGCCAGCTCACCACCGCTCCTTAAGGAGACCCAGTACTTC. Translation gives CASSPPLLKETQYF.